The rows below give T cell receptor beta chains drawn from one sample of a study of blood T cell repertoires in COVID-19. Libraries were prepared by immunoSEQ multiplex PCR; TCRdb keeps only in-frame clonotypes and omits some of them. The repertoire holds approximately 250,000 clones, with 75% to 95% as singletons. Sequenced material: PBMCs or T cells enriched from blood (not recorded which). The receptors derive from a man aged 40-55 years who had been exposed to COVID-19. Both conserved end residues are part of each CDR3.

TRBV5-6,CASSLLQPPYEQYF
TRBV14,CASSDGVGDTQYF
TRBV27,CASRPIDRPGQPQHF
TRBV18,CASSPAIRTVNTEAFF
TRBV5-5,CASSLAWQGPHQPQHF
TRBV3-1/TRBV3-2,CASSPGGQGYSPLHF
TRBV6-5,CASSSTRTQTGPKGPF
TRBV19,CASSADRAEPQHF
TRBV5-1,CASSLRQPGYNEQFF
TRBV7-3,CASSTTGVLYEQYF
TRBV28,CASSLTGAAIATYEQYF
TRBV2,CASSGGSSLREQYF
TRBV28,CASPWGGDRGYNEQFF
TRBV4-1,CASSNRWTSGTKNTGELFF
TRBV3-1/TRBV3-2,CASSTGTGGPYEQYF
TRBV28,CASSFNSWSSGNTIYF
TRBV12-3/TRBV12-4,CATSLGQSYTF
TRBV9,CASSVTSGGDTQYF
TRBV27,CASSRDRASGTEAFF
TRBV7-2,CASSPEWLNTEAFF
TRBV15,CATSRDRTSGGYGYTF
TRBV4-1,CASSQDGQGLSYGYTF
TRBV4-2,CASSQPMTGGLTGANVLTF
TRBV24-1,CATSDGQGAVYEQFF
TRBV3-1/TRBV3-2,CASSLGRRGTEAFF
TRBV13,CASSLSRGHNNSPLHF
TRBV28,CASSHPSGEETQYF